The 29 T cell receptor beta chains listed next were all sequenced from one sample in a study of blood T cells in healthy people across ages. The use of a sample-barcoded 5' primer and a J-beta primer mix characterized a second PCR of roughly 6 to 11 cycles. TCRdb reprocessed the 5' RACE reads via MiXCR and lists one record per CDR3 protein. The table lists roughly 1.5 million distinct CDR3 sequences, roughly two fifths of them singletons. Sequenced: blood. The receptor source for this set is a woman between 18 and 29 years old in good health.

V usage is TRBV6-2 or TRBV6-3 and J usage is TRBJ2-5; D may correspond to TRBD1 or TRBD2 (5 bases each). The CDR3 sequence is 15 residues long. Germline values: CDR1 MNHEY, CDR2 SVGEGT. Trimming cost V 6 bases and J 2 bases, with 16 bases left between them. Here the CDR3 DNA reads TGTGCCAGCAGCCCCGGGGCGGCCCCACAAGAGACCCAGTACTTC. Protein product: CASSPGAAPQETQYF.

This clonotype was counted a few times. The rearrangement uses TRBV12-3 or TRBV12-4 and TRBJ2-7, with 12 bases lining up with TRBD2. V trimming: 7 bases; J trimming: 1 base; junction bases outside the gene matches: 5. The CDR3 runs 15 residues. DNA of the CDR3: TGTGCCAGCACCCGGACTAGCGGGGTGTCCTACGAGCAGTACTTC. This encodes CASTRTSGVSYEQYF.

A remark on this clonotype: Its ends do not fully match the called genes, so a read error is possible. For the CDR3, the DNA is TGCGTCAGCAGCTTGGTGGCGGGGGCCCCTGAAGCTTTCTTT. This translates into CVSSLVAGAPEAFF. This chain links TRBV5-1 with TRBJ1-1; D is possibly TRBD1 (6 bases). Germline CDR1 SGHRS, CDR2 YFSETQ. This CDR3 has 14 residues.

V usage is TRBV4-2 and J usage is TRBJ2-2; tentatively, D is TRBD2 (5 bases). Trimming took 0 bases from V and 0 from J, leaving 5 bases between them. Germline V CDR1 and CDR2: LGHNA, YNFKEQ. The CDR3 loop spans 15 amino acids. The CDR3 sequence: CASSQEDSNTGELFF. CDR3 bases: TGTGCCAGCAGCCAAGAGGACTCGAACACCGGGGAGCTGTTTTTT.

The CDR3 region is CASSLTRDPNTEAFF. The DNA of the CDR3 is TGTGCCAGCAGCTTGACCCGGGACCCGAACACTGAAGCTTTCTTT. V and J are TRBV7-2 and TRBJ1-1; D perhaps matches TRBD1 (5 bases). Germline CDR1 is SGHTA and CDR2 is FQGNSA. This CDR3 spans 15 amino acids. Trimming cost V 3 bases and J 1 base, with 12 bases left between them.

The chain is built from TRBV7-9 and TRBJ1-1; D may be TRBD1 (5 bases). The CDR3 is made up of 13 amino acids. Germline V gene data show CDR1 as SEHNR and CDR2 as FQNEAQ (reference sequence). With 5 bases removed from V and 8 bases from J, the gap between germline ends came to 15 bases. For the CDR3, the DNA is TGTGCCAGCAGCGGAACCGGGACGGTCGAAGCTTTCTTT. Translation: CASSGTGTVEAFF.

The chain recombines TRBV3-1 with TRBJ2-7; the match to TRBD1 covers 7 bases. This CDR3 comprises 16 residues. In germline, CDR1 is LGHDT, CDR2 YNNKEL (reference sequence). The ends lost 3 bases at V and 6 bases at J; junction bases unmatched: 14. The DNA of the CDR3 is TGTGCCAGCAGCCAGAGATCCGGGACAGCTGGTGGCGAGCAGTACTTC. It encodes CASSQRSGTAGGEQYF.

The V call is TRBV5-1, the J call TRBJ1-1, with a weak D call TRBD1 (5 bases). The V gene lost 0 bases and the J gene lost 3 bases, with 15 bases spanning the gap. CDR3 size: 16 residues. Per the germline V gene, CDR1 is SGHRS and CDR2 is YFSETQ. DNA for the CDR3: TGCGCCAGCAGCTTGGTCCCAGGGAATGAGTACACTGAAGCTTTCTTT. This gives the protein CASSLVPGNEYTEAFF.

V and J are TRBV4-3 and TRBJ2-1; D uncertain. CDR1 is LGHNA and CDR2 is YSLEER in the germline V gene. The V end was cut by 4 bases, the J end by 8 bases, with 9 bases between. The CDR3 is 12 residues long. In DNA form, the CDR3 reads TGCGCCAGCAGCCCACGATCGTATGAGCAGTTCTTC. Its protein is CASSPRSYEQFF.

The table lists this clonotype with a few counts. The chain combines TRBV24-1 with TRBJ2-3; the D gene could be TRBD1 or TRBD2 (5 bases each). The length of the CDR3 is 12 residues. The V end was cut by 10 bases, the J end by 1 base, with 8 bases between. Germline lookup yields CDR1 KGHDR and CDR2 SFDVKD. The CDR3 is CATGDRTDTQYF. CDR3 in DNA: TGTGCCACGGGGGACCGCACAGATACGCAGTATTTT.

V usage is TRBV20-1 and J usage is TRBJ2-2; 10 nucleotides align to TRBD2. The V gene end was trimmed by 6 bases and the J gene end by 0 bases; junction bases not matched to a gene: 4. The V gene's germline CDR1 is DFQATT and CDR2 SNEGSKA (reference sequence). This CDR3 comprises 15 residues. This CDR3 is CSADSGRSNTGELFF. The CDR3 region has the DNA TGCAGTGCCGATAGCGGGAGGTCGAACACCGGGGAGCTGTTTTTT.

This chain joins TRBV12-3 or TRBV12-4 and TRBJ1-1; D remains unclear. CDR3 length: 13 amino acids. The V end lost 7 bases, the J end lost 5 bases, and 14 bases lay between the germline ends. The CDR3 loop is CASTPGGTTEAFF. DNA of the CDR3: TGTGCCAGCACCCCGGGCGGTACGACTGAAGCTTTCTTT.

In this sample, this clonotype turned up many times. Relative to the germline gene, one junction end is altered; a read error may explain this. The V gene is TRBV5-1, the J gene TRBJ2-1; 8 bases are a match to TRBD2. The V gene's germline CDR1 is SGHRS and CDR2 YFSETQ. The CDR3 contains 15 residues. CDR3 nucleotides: TGTGCCAGCAGCTTGGTAGCGGGACCTTACAATGAGCAGTTCTTC. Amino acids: CASSLVAGPYNEQFF.

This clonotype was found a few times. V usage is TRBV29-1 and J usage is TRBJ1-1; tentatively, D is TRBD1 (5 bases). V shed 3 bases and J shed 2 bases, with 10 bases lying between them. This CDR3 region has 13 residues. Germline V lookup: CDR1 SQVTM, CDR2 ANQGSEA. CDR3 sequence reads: CSVELGTNTEAFF. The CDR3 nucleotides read TGCAGCGTTGAGCTCGGGACCAACACTGAAGCTTTCTTT.

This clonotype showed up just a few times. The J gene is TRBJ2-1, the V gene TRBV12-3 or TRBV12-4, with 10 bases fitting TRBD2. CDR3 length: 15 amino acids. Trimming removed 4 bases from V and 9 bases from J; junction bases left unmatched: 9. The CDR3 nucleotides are TGTGCCAGCAGTTCCTCAGCGGGGGGGCGCGTTGAGCAGTTCTTC. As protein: CASSSSAGGRVEQFF.

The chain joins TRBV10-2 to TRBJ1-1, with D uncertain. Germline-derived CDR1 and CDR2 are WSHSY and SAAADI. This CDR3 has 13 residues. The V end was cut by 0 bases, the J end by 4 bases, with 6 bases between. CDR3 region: CASSESIGTEAFF. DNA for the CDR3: TGCGCCAGCAGTGAGTCTATAGGCACTGAAGCTTTCTTT.

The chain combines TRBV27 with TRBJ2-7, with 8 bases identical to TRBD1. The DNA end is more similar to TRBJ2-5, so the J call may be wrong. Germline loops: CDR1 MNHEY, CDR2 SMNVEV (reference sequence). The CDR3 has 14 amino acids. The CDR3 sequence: CASSPAGGLETQYF. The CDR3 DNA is TGTGCCAGCAGTCCCGCAGGGGGCCTAGAGACCCAGTACTTC.

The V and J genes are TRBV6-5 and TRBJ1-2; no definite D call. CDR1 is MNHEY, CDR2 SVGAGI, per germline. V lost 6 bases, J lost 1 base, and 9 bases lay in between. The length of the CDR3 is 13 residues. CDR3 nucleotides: TGTGCCAGCAGAACCCTAGTTAACTATGGCTACACCTTC. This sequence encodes CASRTLVNYGYTF.

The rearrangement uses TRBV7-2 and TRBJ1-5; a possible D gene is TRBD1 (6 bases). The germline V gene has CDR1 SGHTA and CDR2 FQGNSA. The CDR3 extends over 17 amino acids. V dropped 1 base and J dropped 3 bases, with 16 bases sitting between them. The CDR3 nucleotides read TGTGCCAGCAGCTTAGTGGGACACAGTGCCCCCAATCAGCCCCAGCATTTT. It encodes CASSLVGHSAPNQPQHF.

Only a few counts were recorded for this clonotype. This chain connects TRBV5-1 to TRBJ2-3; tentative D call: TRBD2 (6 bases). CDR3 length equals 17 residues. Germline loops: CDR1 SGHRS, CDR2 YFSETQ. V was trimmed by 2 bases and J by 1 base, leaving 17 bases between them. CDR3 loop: CASSLGSSGSGTDTQYF. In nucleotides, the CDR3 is TGCGCCAGCAGCTTAGGGTCCAGCGGGTCGGGCACAGATACGCAGTATTTT.

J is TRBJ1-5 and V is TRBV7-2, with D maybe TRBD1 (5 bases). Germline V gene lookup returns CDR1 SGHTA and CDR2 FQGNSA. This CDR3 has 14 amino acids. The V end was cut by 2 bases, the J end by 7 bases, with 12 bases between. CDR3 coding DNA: TGTGCCAGCAGCTTACGTAGAGGGGAACAGCCCCAGCATTTT. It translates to CASSLRRGEQPQHF.

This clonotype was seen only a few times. CDR3 nucleotides: TGCGCCAGCAACCTAGGGGGACAGGGGAACAATGAGCAGTTCTTC. The encoded protein is CASNLGGQGNNEQFF. V gene TRBV5-1 combines with J gene TRBJ2-1, with TRBD1 matching over 10 bases. The V and J ends lost 6 bases and 5 bases, in that order; junction bases with no gene match: 8. The germline CDR1 and CDR2 sequences are SGHRS and YFSETQ. CDR3 length equals 15 residues.

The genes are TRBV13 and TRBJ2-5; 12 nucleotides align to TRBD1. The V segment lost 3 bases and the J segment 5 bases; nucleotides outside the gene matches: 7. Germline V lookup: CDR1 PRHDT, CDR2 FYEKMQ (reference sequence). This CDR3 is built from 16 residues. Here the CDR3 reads CASSFVRDRGLETQYF. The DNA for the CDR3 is TGTGCCAGCAGCTTTGTCCGGGACAGGGGGCTGGAGACCCAGTACTTC.

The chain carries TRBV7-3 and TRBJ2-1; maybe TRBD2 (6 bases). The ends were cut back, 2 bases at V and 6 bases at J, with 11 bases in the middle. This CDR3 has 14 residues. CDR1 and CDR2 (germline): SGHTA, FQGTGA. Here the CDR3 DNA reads TGTGCCAGCAGCTTACCGGGAGTGGTCAATGAGCAGTTCTTC. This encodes CASSLPGVVNEQFF.

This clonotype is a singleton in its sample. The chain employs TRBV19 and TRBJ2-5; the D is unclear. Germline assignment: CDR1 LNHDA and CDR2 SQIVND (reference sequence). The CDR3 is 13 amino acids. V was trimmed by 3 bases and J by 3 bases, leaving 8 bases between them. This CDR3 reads CASSIVGKETQYF. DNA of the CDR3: TGTGCCAGTAGTATCGTAGGGAAAGAGACCCAGTACTTC.

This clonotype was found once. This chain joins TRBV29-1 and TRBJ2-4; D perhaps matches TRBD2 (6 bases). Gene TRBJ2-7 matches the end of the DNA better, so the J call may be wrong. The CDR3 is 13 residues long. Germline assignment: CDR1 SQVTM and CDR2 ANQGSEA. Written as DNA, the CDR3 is TGCAGCGTCGGGGGTACCCCCAACTACGAGCAGTACTTC. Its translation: CSVGGTPNYEQYF.

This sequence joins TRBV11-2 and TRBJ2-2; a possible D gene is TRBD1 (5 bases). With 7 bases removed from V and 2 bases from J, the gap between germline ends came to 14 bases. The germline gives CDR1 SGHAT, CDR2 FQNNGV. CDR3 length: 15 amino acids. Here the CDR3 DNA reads TGTGCCAGCACCGAACTGACAGTTAACACCGGGGAGCTGTTTTTT. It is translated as CASTELTVNTGELFF.

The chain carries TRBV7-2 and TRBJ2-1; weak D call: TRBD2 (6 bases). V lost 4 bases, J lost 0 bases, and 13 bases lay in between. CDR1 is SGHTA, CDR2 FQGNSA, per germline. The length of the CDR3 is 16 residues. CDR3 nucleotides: TGTGCCAGCAGCTACCAGGGCGGGGTCTCCTACAATGAGCAGTTCTTC. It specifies CASSYQGGVSYNEQFF.

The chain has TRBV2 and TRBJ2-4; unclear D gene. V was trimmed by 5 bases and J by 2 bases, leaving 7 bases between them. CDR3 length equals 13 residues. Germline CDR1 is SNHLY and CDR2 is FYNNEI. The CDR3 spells CASSRTTKNIQYF. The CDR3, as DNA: TGTGCCAGCAGTCGCACAACCAAAAACATTCAGTACTTC. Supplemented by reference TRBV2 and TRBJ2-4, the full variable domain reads EPEVTQTPSHQVTQMGQEVILRCVPISNHLYFYWYRQILGQKVEFLVSFYNNEISEKSEIFDDQFSVERPDGSNFTLKIRSTKLEDSAMYFCASSRTTKNIQYFGAGTRLSVL.